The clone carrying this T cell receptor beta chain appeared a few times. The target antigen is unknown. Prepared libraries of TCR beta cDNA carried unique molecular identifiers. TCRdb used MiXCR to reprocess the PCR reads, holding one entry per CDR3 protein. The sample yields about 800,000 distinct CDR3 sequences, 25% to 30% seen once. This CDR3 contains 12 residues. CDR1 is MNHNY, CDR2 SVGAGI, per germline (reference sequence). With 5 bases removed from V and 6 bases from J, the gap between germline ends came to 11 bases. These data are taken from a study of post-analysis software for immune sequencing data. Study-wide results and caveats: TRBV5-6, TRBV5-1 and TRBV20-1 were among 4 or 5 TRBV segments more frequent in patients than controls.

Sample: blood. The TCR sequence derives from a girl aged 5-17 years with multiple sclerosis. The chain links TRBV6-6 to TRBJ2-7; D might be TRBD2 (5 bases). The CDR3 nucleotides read TGTGCCAGCAGTCAGGACCGGGGCGAGCAGTACTTC. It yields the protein CASSQDRGEQYF.